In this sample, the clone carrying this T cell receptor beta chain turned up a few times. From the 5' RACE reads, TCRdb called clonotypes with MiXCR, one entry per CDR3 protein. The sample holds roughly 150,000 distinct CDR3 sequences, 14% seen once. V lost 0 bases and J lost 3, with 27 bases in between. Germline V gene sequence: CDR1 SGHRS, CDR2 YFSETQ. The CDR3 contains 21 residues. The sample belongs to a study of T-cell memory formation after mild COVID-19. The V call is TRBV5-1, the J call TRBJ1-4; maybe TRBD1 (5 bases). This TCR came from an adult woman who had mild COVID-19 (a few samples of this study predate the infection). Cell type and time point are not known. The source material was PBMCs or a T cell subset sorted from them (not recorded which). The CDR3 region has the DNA TGCGCCAGCAGCTTGGCCATCATAGTTCTGCCCGCGGGACCGCCTAATGAAAAACTGTTTTTT. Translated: CASSLAIIVLPAGPPNEKLFF.